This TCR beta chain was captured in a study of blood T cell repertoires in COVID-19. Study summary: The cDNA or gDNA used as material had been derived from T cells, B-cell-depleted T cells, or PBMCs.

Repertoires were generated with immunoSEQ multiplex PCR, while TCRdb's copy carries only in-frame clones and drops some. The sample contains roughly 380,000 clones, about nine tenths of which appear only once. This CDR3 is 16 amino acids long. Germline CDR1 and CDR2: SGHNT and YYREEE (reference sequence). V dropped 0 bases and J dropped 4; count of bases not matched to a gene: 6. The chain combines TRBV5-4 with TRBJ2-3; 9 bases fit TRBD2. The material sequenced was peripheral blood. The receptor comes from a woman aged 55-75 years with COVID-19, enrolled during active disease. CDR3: CASSLGARGGSDTQYF. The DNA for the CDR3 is TGTGCCAGCAGCTTGGGAGCGCGGGGGGGGTCAGATACGCAGTATTTT.